The 7 T cell receptor beta chains reported below all come from one sample, sequenced in a study of T cell responses to AZD1222 COVID-19 vaccine. Repertoires were generated with immunoSEQ multiplex PCR, while TCRdb's copy carries only in-frame clones and drops some. The table shows 130,000 to 150,000 clones, with about 90% occurring only once. This material consisted of peripheral blood, taken on day 0 of AZD1222 vaccination. These receptors came from an adult in good health.

This chain uses TRBV28 with TRBJ2-1; TRBD1 matches at 9 bases. The CDR3 covers 13 residues. Trimming cost V 5 bases and J 6 bases; bases outside gene matches: 2. CDR1 and CDR2 (germline): MDHEN, SYDVKM. The chain's CDR3 is CASSEDRGNEQFF. As DNA, the CDR3 is TGTGCCAGCAGTGAGGACAGGGGCAATGAGCAGTTCTTC.

The chain has TRBV18 and TRBJ2-2, with D hard to call. Germline assignment: CDR1 KGHSH and CDR2 LQKENI. Trimming removed 11 bases from V and 0 bases from J, with 7 bases in between. The CDR3 contains 12 residues. The CDR3 loop reads CASRPNTGELFF. CDR3 DNA sequence: TGTGCCTCGAGACCGAACACCGGGGAGCTGTTTTTT.

The chain joins TRBV7-8 to TRBJ2-3; tentative D call: TRBD1 (6 bases). Trimming took off 5 bases at V and 1 base at J, with 16 bases between the two ends. The CDR3 runs to 16 residues. The V gene's germline CDR1 is SGHVS and CDR2 FQNEAQ. The CDR3 protein is CASSPSTGWGTDTQYF. The DNA for the CDR3 is TGTGCCAGCAGCCCCTCCACAGGGTGGGGCACAGATACGCAGTATTTT.

The chain recombines TRBV6-1 with TRBJ1-3, with a tentative D call TRBD1 (5 bases). The length of the CDR3 is 17 residues. The germline CDR1 and CDR2 sequences are MNHNS and SASEGT. The V end was cut by 1 base, the J end by 1 base, with 14 bases between. DNA of the CDR3: TGTGCCAGCAGTGAAGGTTGGGGGGGAGCTTCTGGAAACACCATATATTTT. Protein product: CASSEGWGGASGNTIYF.

The chain employs TRBV7-2 and TRBJ1-2; 7 positions agree with TRBD1. Germline values: CDR1 SGHTA, CDR2 FQGNSA. The junction had 11 bases not matched to a gene; V was cut back by 4 bases and J by 3 bases. CDR3 size: 16 residues. DNA for the CDR3: TGTGCCAGCAGCTGGGAGCCGACAGGGCTCGACTATGGCTACACCTTC. It encodes CASSWEPTGLDYGYTF.

This chain uses TRBV11-2 with TRBJ2-7; a weak D match, TRBD1 (6 bases). From germline, CDR1 is SGHAT and CDR2 FQNNGV. The CDR3 has 11 amino acids. V shed 4 bases and J shed 7 bases, with 8 bases lying between them. This CDR3 is CASSSRGEQYF. CDR3 bases: TGTGCCAGCAGCTCGAGGGGGGAGCAGTACTTC.

V is TRBV7-2 and J is TRBJ1-6, with D possibly TRBD1 on 5 matching bases. The V gene lost 1 base and the J gene lost 9 bases, with 7 bases spanning the gap. Per germline, CDR1 SGHTA and CDR2 FQGNSA. This CDR3 region has 13 residues. The DNA of the CDR3 is TGTGCCAGCAGCTTAGAGGGGATTTCACCCCTCCACTTT. It is translated as CASSLEGISPLHF.